This section outlines one T cell receptor (beta chain) sequence together with its context. Participants spanned ages about 18 to 100 years and resided in about two dozen US areas. Categorization into cohorts depended on clinical history that participants reported. Germline V CDR1 and CDR2: WSHSY, SAAADI. This CDR3 comprises 13 residues. The trim removed 7 bases at V and 5 bases at J, leaving 5 bases unmatched. This record comes from a study of blood T cell repertoires in COVID-19. Study-level background: Collection of acute and convalescent COVID-19 samples took place in the United States, Italy and Spain. T cells, B-cell-depleted T cells, or PBMCs supplied cDNA or gDNA.

TCRdb keeps only in-frame clones here, not all; method: immunoSEQ multiplex PCR. The table has some 410,000 clones, around 89% seen once. The origin of this receptor is a woman between 25 and 40 years old with acute COVID-19. The sequenced material came from PBMCs or T cells enriched from blood (not recorded which). The chain is built from TRBV10-2 and TRBJ1-5; 7 bases align to TRBD1. The CDR3 loop reads CASMRDSYQPQHF. The CDR3 nucleotides read TGCGCCAGCATGCGGGACAGTTATCAGCCCCAGCATTTT.